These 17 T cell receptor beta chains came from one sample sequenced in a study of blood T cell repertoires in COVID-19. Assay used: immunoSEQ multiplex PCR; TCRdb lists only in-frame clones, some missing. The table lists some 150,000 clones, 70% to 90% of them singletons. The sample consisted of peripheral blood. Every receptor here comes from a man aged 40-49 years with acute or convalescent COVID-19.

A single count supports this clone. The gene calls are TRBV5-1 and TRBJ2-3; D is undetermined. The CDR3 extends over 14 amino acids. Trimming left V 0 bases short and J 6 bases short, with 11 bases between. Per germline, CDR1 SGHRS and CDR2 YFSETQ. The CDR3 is CASSLEPSTDTQYF. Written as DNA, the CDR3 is TGCGCCAGCAGCTTGGAACCTTCTACGGATACGCAGTATTTT. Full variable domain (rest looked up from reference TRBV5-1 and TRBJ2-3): KAGVTQTPRYLIKTRGQQVTLSCSPISGHRSVSWYQQTPGQGLQFLFEYFSETQRNKGNFPGRFSGRQFSNSRSEMNVSTLELGDSALYLCASSLEPSTDTQYFGPGTRLTVL.

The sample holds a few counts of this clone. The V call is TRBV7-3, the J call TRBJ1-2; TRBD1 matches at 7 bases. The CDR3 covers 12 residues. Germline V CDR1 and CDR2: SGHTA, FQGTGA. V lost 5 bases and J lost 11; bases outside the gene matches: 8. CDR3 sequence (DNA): TGTGCCAGCAGCCCCCGGACAGGATTATACACCTTC. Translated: CASSPRTGLYTF.

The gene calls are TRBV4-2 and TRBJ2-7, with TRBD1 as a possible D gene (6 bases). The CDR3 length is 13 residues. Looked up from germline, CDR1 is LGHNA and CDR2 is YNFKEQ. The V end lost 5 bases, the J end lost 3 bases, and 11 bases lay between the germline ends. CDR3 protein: CASSSEQGYEQYF. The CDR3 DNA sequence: TGTGCCAGCAGCTCAGAACAGGGCTACGAGCAGTACTTC.

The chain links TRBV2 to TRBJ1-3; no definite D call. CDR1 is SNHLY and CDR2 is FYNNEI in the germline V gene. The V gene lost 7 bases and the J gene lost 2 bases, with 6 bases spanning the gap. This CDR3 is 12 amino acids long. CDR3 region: CASTDTGNTIYF. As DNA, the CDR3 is TGTGCCAGCACAGATACTGGAAACACCATATATTTT.

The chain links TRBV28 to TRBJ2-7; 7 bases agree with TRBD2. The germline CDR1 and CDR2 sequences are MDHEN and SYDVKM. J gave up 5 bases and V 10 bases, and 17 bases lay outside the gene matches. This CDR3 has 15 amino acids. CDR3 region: CATTPPSGVRDEQYF. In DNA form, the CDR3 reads TGTGCCACCACCCCCCCCAGCGGGGTTCGTGACGAGCAGTACTTC.

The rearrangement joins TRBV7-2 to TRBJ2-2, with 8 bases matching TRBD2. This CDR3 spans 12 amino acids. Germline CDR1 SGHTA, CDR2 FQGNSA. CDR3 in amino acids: CASGGPAGELFF. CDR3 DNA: TGTGCTTCGGGAGGGCCCGCCGGGGAGCTGTTTTTT. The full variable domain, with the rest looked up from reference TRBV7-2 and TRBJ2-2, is GAGVSQSPSNKVTEKGKDVELRCDPISGHTALYWYRQSLGQGLEFLIYFQGNSAPDKSGLPSDRFSAERTGGSVSTLTIQRTQQEDSAVYLCASGGPAGELFFGEGSRLTVL.

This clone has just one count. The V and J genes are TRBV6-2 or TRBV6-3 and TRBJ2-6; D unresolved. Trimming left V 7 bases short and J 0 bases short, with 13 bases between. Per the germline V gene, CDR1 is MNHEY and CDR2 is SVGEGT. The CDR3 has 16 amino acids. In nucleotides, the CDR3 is TGTGCCAGCACCCCGGGTGGGCACTCTGGGGCCAACGTCCTGACTTTC. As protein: CASTPGGHSGANVLTF.

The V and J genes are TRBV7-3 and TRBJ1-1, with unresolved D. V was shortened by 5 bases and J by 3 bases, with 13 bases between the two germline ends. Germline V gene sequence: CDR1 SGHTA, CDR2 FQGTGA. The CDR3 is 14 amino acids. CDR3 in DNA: TGTGCCAGCAGCCTAAATCCAGGTTACACTGAAGCTTTCTTT. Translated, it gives CASSLNPGYTEAFF.

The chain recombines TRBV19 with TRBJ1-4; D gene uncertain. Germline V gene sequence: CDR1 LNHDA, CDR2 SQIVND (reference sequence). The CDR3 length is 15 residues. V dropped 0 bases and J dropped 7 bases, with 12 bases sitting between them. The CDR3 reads CASSIDSPKSEKLFF. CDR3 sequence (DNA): TGTGCCAGTAGTATAGACTCCCCGAAGAGTGAAAAACTGTTTTTT.

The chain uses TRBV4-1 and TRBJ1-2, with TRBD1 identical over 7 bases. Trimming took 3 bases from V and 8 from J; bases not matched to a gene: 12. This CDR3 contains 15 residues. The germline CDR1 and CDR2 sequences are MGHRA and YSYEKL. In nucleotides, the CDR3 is TGCGCCAGCAGCCAGACAGACAGGGAGTGGTACGGCTACACCTTC. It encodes CASSQTDREWYGYTF.

CDR3 nucleotide sequence: TGTGCCAGCAGTGAATTACTAGCGGGGGACGAGCAGTACTTC. Protein sequence: CASSELLAGDEQYF. This sequence joins TRBV6-1 and TRBJ2-7; 11 bases match TRBD2. V was pared by 2 bases and J by 5 bases, with 2 bases of the junction left unmatched. The CDR3 covers 14 residues. The germline CDR1 and CDR2 sequences are MNHNS and SASEGT.

CDR3 in amino acids: CAITDDRGGTEAFF. DNA for the CDR3: TGTGCCATCACTGATGACAGGGGGGGCACTGAAGCTTTCTTT. The chain links TRBV10-3 to TRBJ1-1; 9 nucleotides line up with TRBD1. Trimming took 7 bases from V and 4 from J; bases not matched to a gene: 7. The CDR3 is 14 amino acids. CDR1 and CDR2 from the germline V gene are ENHRY and SYGVKD.

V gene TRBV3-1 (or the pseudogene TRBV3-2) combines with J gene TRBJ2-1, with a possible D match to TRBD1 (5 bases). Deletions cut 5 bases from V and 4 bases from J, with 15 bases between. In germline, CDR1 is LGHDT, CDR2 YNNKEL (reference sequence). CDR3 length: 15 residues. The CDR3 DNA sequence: TGTGCCAGCAGCTCCTCCCCCCGACAGTACAATGAGCAGTTCTTC. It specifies CASSSSPRQYNEQFF.

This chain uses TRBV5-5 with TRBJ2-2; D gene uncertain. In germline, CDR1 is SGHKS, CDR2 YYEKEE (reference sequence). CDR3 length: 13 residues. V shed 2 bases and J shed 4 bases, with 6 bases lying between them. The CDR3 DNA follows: TGTGCCAGCAGCTTTAATCCCACCGGGGAGCTGTTTTTT. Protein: CASSFNPTGELFF.

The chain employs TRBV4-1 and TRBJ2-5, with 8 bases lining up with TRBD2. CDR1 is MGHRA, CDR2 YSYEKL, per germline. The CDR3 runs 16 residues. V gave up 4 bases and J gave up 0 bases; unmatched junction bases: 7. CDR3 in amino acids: CASSPQGAGDQETQYF. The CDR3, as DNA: TGCGCCAGCAGCCCCCAGGGAGCGGGGGACCAAGAGACCCAGTACTTC.

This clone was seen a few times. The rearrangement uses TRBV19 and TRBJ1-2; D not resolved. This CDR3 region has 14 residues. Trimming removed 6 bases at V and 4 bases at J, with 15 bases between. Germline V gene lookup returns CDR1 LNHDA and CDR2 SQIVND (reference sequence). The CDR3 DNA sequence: TGTGCCAGTAGAACCGTTGGTTCCGGCTATGGCTACACCTTC. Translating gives CASRTVGSGYGYTF.

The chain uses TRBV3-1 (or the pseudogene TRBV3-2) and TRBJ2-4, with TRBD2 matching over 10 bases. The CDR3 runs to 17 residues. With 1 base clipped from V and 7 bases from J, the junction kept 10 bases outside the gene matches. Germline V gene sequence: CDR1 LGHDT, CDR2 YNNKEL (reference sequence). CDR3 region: CASSQGSSGGARNIQYF. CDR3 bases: TGTGCCAGCAGCCAAGGATCCAGCGGGGGGGCCCGGAACATTCAGTACTTC.